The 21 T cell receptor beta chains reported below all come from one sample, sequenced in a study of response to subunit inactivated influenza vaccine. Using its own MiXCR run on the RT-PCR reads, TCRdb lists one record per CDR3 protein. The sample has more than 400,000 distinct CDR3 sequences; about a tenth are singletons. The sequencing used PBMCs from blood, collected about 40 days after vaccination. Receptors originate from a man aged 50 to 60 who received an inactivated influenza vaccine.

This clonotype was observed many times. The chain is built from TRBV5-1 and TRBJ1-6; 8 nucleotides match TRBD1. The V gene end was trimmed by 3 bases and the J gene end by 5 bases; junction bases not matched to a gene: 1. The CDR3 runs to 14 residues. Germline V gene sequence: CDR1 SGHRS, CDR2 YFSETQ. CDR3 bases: TGCGCCAGCAGCTGGGGACAGGATAATTCACCCCTCCACTTT. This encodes CASSWGQDNSPLHF. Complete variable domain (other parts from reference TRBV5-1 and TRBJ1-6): KAGVTQTPRYLIKTRGQQVTLSCSPISGHRSVSWYQQTPGQGLQFLFEYFSETQRNKGNFPGRFSGRQFSNSRSEMNVSTLELGDSALYLCASSWGQDNSPLHFGNGTRLTVT.

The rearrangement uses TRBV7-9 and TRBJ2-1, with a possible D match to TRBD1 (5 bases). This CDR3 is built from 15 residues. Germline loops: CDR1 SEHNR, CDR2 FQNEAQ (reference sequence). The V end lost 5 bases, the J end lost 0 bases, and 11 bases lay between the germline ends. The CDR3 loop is CASSETVSSYNEQFF. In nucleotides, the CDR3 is TGTGCCAGCAGCGAGACAGTCAGCTCCTACAATGAGCAGTTCTTC.

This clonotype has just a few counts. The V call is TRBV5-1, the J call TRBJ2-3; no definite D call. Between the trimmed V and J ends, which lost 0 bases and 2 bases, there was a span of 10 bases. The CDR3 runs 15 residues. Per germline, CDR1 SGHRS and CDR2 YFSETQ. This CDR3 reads CASSLEGKNTDTQYF. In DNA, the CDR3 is TGCGCCAGCAGCTTGGAAGGCAAGAACACAGATACGCAGTATTTT.

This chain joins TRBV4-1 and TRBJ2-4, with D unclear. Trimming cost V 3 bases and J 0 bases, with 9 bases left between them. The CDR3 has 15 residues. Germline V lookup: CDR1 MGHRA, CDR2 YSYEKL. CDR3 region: CASSHFQLAKNIQYF. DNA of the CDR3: TGCGCCAGCAGCCATTTTCAGTTAGCCAAAAACATTCAGTACTTC.

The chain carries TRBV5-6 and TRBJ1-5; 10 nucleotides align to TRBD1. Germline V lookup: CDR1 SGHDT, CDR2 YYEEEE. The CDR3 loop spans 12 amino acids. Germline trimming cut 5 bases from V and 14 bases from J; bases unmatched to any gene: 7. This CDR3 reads CASSTGQGLKHF. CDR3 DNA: TGTGCCAGCAGTACGGGACAGGGGCTCAAGCATTTT. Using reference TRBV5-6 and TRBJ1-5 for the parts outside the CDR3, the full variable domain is DAGVTQSPTHLIKTRGQQVTLRCSPKSGHDTVSWYQQALGQGPQFIFQYYEEEERQRGNFPDRFSGHQFPNYSSELNVNALLLGDSALYLCASSTGQGLKHFGDGTRLSIL.

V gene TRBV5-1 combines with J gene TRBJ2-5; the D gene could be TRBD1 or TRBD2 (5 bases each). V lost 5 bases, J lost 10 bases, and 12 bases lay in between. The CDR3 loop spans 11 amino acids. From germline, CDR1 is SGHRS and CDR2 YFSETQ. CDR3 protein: CASRSEGYQYF. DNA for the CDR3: TGCGCCAGCAGATCCGAGGGGTACCAGTACTTC.

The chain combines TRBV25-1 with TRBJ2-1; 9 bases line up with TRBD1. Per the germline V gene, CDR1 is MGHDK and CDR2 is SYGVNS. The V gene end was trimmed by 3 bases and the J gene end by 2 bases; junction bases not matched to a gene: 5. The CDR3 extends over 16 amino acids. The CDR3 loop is CASSEHRGRAYNEQFF. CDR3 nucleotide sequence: TGTGCCAGCAGTGAGCACAGGGGGCGCGCCTACAATGAGCAGTTCTTC.

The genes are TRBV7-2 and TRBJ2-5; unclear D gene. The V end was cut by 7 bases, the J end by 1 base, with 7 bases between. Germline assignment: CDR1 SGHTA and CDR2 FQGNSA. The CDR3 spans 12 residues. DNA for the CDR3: TGTGCCAGCACCAAGAGCCAAGAGACCCAGTACTTC. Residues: CASTKSQETQYF.

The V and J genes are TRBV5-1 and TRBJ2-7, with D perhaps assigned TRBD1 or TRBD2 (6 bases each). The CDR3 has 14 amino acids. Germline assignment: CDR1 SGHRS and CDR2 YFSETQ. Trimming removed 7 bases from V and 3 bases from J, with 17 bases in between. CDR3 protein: CASRPQGGIYEQYF. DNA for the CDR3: TGCGCCAGCCGCCCGCAAGGGGGGATCTACGAGCAGTACTTC. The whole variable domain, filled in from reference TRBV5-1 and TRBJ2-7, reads KAGVTQTPRYLIKTRGQQVTLSCSPISGHRSVSWYQQTPGQGLQFLFEYFSETQRNKGNFPGRFSGRQFSNSRSEMNVSTLELGDSALYLCASRPQGGIYEQYFGPGTRLTVT.

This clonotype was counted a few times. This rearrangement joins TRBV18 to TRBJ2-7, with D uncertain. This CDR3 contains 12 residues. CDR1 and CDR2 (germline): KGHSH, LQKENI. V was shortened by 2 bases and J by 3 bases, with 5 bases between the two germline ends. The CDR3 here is CASSPVDYEQYF. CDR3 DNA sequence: TGTGCCAGCTCACCAGTAGACTACGAGCAGTACTTC.

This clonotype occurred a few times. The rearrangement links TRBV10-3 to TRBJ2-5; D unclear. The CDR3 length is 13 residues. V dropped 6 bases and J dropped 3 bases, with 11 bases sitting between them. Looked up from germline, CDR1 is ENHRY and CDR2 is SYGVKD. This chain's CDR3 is CAISLGPEETQYF. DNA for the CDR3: TGTGCCATCAGCCTAGGCCCCGAAGAGACCCAGTACTTC.

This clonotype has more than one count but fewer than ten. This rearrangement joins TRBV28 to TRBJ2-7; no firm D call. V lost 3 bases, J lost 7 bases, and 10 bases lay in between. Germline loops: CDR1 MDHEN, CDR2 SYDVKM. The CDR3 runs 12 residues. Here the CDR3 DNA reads TGTGCCAGCAGTTTTATTGAGGCGGAGCAGTACTTC. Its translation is CASSFIEAEQYF.

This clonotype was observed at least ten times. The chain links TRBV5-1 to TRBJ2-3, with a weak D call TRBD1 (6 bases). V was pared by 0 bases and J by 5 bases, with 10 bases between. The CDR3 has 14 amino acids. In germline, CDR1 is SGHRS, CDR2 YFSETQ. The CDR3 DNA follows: TGCGCCAGCAGCTTGGACAGGGTCAGAGATACGCAGTATTTT. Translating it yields CASSLDRVRDTQYF.

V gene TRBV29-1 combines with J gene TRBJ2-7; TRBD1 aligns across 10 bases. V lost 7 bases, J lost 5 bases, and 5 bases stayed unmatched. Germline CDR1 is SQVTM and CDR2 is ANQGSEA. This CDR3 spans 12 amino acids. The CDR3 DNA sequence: TGCAGCGCCCGGGACAGGGGCCACGAGCAGTACTTC. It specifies CSARDRGHEQYF.

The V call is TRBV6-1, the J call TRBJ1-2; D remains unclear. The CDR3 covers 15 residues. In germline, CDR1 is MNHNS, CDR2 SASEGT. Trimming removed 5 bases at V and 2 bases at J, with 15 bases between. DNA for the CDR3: TGTGCCAGCAGTCCAATTCCGGGAGGGAACTATGGCTACACCTTC. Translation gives CASSPIPGGNYGYTF.

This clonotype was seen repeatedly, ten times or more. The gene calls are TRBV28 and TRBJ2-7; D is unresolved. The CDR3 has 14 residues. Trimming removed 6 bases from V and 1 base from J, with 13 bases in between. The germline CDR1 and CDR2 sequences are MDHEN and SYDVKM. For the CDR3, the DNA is TGTGCCAGCAGCCCTAAACTGAGTTCCTACGAGCAGTACTTC. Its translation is CASSPKLSSYEQYF.

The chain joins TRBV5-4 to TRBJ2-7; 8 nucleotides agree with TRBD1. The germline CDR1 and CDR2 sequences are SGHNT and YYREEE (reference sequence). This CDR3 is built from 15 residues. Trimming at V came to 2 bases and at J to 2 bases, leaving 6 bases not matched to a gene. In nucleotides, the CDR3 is TGTGCCAGCAGCTTTCAGGGGGCCGATCCCTACGAGCAGTACTTC. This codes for CASSFQGADPYEQYF.

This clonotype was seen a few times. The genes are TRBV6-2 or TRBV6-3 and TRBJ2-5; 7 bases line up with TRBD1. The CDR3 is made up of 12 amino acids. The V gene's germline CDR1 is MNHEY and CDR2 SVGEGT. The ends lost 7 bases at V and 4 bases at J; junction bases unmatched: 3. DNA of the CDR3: TGTGCCAGCAAGGCAGGGGGAGAGACCCAGTACTTC. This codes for CASKAGGETQYF.

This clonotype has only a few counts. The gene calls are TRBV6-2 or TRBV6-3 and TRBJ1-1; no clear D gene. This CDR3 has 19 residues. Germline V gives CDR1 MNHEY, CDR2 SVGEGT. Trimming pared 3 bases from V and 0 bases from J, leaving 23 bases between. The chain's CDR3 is CASSYYHSEEAMLNTEAFF. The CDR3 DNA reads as TGTGCCAGCAGTTATTACCACTCAGAGGAAGCTATGTTGAACACTGAAGCTTTCTTT.

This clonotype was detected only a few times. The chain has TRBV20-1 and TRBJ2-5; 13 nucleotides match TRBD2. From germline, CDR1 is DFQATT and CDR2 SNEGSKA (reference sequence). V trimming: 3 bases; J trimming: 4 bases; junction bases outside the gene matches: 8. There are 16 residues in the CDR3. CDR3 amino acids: CSASVLAGGPLETQYF. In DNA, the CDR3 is TGCAGTGCTAGTGTACTAGCGGGGGGGCCATTAGAGACCCAGTACTTC.

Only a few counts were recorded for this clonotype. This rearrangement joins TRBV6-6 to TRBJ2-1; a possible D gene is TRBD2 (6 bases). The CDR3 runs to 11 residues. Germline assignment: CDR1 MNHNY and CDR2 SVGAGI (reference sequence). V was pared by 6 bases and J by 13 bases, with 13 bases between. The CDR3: CASSPGGLQFF. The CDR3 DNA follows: TGTGCCAGCAGCCCTGGGGGACTCCAGTTCTTC.